The 27 T cell receptor beta chains in this list originate from one sample, sequenced in a study of blood T cell repertoires in COVID-19. Libraries were prepared by immunoSEQ multiplex PCR; TCRdb keeps only in-frame clonotypes and omits some of them. The table includes about 380,000 clones, 81% detected once. The sequenced material came from peripheral blood. These receptors were obtained from a human donor with acute or convalescent COVID-19. The donor label of this sample is uncertain.

The rearrangement uses TRBV7-2 and TRBJ1-2; D remains unclear. V was shortened by 5 bases and J by 8 bases, with 12 bases between the two germline ends. In germline, CDR1 is SGHTA, CDR2 FQGNSA. This CDR3 contains 12 residues. The CDR3 spells CASSTSGQGYTF. CDR3 nucleotides: TGTGCCAGCAGCACTTCAGGTCAAGGCTACACCTTC.

The genes are TRBV6-6 and TRBJ1-5; TRBD1 is a possible D gene (6 bases). This CDR3 is built from 13 residues. CDR1 MNHNY and CDR2 SVGAGI come from the germline V gene (reference sequence). The V and J ends lost 2 bases and 15 bases respectively, with 17 bases between them. The CDR3 region has the DNA TGTGCCAGCAGTTACACCAACAGGGCCGTCCGGCATTTT. Its translation is CASSYTNRAVRHF.

This chain uses TRBV12-3 or TRBV12-4 with TRBJ1-2; D is unresolved. Trimming took off 3 bases at V and 7 bases at J, with 9 bases between the two ends. The CDR3 runs to 12 residues. The CDR3 coding sequence is TGTGCCAGCAGTTTCACTTCTACTGGCTACACCTTC. Its translation: CASSFTSTGYTF.

The chain uses TRBV18 and TRBJ2-3, with TRBD2 matching 11 bases. With V trimmed by 3 bases and J by 1 base, 3 bases remained unmatched. The CDR3 totals 16 residues. Germline V gene data show CDR1 as KGHSH and CDR2 as LQKENI. The chain's CDR3 is CASSPFSGGGTDTQYF. For the CDR3, the DNA is TGTGCCAGCTCACCCTTTAGCGGGGGGGGCACAGATACGCAGTATTTT.

V and J are TRBV30 and TRBJ2-3; 8 nucleotides line up with TRBD1. V gave up 2 bases and J gave up 6 bases; unmatched junction bases: 10. Germline V gene lookup returns CDR1 GTSNPN and CDR2 SVGIG (reference sequence). CDR3 length: 15 residues. As DNA, the CDR3 is TGTGCCTGGAGTCCCGGGACAGGCTTTGGTGATACGCAGTATTTT. Its translation: CAWSPGTGFGDTQYF.

This chain joins TRBV5-1 and TRBJ2-1, with 10 bases matching TRBD2. CDR1 and CDR2 (germline): SGHRS, YFSETQ. With V trimmed by 4 bases and J by 8 bases, 9 bases remained unmatched. The CDR3 runs 15 residues. The CDR3 nucleotides read TGCGCCAGCAGCCTAGCTAGCGGGAGTGGCGATGAGCAGTTCTTC. Its protein is CASSLASGSGDEQFF.

The chain is built from TRBV7-2 and TRBJ1-3, with D possibly matching TRBD1 (5 bases). Deletions cut 8 bases from V and 3 bases from J, with 11 bases between. This CDR3 is 13 amino acids long. From germline, CDR1 is SGHTA and CDR2 FQGNSA. The CDR3 bases are TGTGCCAGCCCTAGGCAGGGTGGAAACACCATATATTTT. Translation gives CASPRQGGNTIYF.

In its sample, this clone was seen a few times. This chain joins TRBV6-2 or TRBV6-3 and TRBJ1-2; D gene ambiguous. Germline CDR1 reads MNHEY; CDR2 reads SVGEGT. The CDR3 covers 13 residues. Trimming took off 5 bases at V and 5 bases at J, with 12 bases between the two ends. The CDR3 loop is CASSRLAAYGYTF. CDR3 DNA sequence: TGTGCCAGCAGTCGCTTAGCAGCGTATGGCTACACCTTC.

This clone was observed a single time. The chain employs TRBV19 and TRBJ1-2, with 11 bases aligning to TRBD1. CDR1 is LNHDA, CDR2 SQIVND, per germline (reference sequence). The CDR3 is 14 amino acids. Trimming cost V 7 bases and J 2 bases; bases outside gene matches: 3. For the CDR3, the DNA is TGTGCCAGTACCAGGACAGGGGGCAACTATGGCTACACCTTC. It encodes CASTRTGGNYGYTF.

V gene TRBV7-9 combines with J gene TRBJ2-7; D remains unclear. Trimming stripped 6 bases from V and 6 bases from J, with 18 bases between. From germline, CDR1 is SEHNR and CDR2 FQNEAQ (reference sequence). This CDR3 region has 14 residues. The CDR3 DNA is TGTGCCAGCAGTCCTGACGCAAACCGGGTCGAGCAGTACTTC. Translated, it gives CASSPDANRVEQYF.

This chain connects TRBV29-1 to TRBJ2-3; D is perhaps TRBD1 (6 bases). With 6 bases removed from V and 0 bases from J, the gap between germline ends came to 7 bases. Per germline, CDR1 SQVTM and CDR2 ANQGSEA. The CDR3 totals 12 residues. DNA for the CDR3: TGCAGCGTCACAGGGAGCACAGATACGCAGTATTTT. This gives the protein CSVTGSTDTQYF.

The V and J genes are TRBV5-4 and TRBJ2-4, with 10 bases lining up with TRBD2. There are 17 residues in the CDR3. CDR1 is SGHNT, CDR2 YYREEE, per germline (reference sequence). The ends lost 3 bases at V and 1 base at J; junction bases unmatched: 7. The CDR3 region is CASSSATSGVAKNIQYF. The CDR3 DNA sequence: TGTGCCAGCAGCTCCGCCACTAGCGGGGTGGCCAAAAACATTCAGTACTTC.

V usage is TRBV29-1 and J usage is TRBJ1-1; 9 bases are shared with TRBD1. CDR3 length equals 13 residues. CDR1 is SQVTM, CDR2 ANQGSEA, per germline. The V segment lost 7 bases and the J segment 4 bases; nucleotides outside the gene matches: 7. CDR3 region: CSGGGQGVTEAFF. The CDR3 DNA follows: TGCAGCGGGGGGGGACAGGGAGTCACTGAAGCTTTCTTT. Combining the CDR3 with reference TRBV29-1 and TRBJ1-1 gives the whole variable domain SAVISQKPSRDICQRGTSLTIQCQVDSQVTMMFWYRQQPGQSLTLIATANQGSEATYESGFVIDKFPISRPNLTFSTLTVSNMSPEDSSIYLCSGGGQGVTEAFFGQGTRLTVV.

The genes are TRBV27 and TRBJ2-7; 7 nucleotides line up with TRBD1. Germline V CDR1 and CDR2: MNHEY, SMNVEV (reference sequence). The CDR3 is 13 amino acids. J gave up 5 bases and V 8 bases, and 9 bases lay outside the gene matches. CDR3 in DNA: TGTGCCAGCCCAAAACAGGGGAGCCACGAGCAGTACTTC. Amino acid sequence: CASPKQGSHEQYF.

V usage is TRBV5-8 and J usage is TRBJ1-6; no firm D call. Germline assignment: CDR1 SGHTS and CDR2 YDEGEE. Trimming shortened V by 3 bases and J by 10 bases, and 14 bases separated the two germline ends. The CDR3 has 14 residues. The CDR3 spells CASSSGRVKSPLHF. The CDR3 bases are TGTGCCAGCAGCTCGGGTCGGGTCAAGTCACCCCTCCACTTT. Based on the CDR3 plus reference TRBV5-8 and TRBJ1-6, the full variable domain is EAGVTQSPTHLIKTRGQQATLRCSPISGHTSVYWYQQALGLGLQFLLWYDEGEERNRGNFPPRFSGRQFPNYSSELNVNALELEDSALYLCASSSGRVKSPLHFGNGTRLTVT.

This clone occurred a few times. The genes are TRBV30 and TRBJ1-4; D gene ambiguous. The CDR3 length is 15 residues. Germline lookup yields CDR1 GTSNPN and CDR2 SVGIG (reference sequence). Trimming stripped 4 bases from V and 3 bases from J, with 15 bases between. CDR3: CAWTLTRSSNEKLFF. CDR3 nucleotides: TGTGCCTGGACTCTTACTAGGAGTTCTAATGAAAAACTGTTTTTT.

V and J are TRBV7-6 and TRBJ2-7; 11 positions match TRBD1. Unmatched junction bases numbered 3, after V lost 4 bases and J lost 1 base. The CDR3 spans 15 residues. CDR1 and CDR2 (germline): SGHVS, FNYEAQ. The CDR3 loop is CASSSGTGGSYEQYF. In DNA form, the CDR3 reads TGTGCCAGCAGCTCTGGGACAGGGGGGTCCTACGAGCAGTACTTC. Variable domain in full (rest from reference TRBV7-6 and TRBJ2-7): GAGVSQSPRYKVTKRGQDVALRCDPISGHVSLYWYRQALGQGPEFLTYFNYEAQQDKSGLPNDRFSAERPEGSISTLTIQRTEQRDSAMYRCASSSGTGGSYEQYFGPGTRLTVT.

The V and J genes are TRBV6-2 or TRBV6-3 and TRBJ1-6, with 9 positions matching TRBD1. Trimming at V came to 4 bases and at J to 10 bases, leaving 17 bases not matched to a gene. Germline-derived CDR1 and CDR2 are MNHEY and SVGEGT. There are 18 residues in the CDR3. CDR3 bases: TGTGCCAGCAGTTTGCGGACAGGGGATGATATACGACGATCACCCCTCCACTTT. It codes for CASSLRTGDDIRRSPLHF.

The rearrangement links TRBV4-1 to TRBJ2-3, with a weak D call TRBD2 (6 bases). CDR1 is MGHRA, CDR2 YSYEKL, per germline. The CDR3 loop spans 15 amino acids. Trimming took 3 bases from V and 2 from J, leaving 12 bases between them. CDR3 protein: CASSQFGGSTDTQYF. As DNA, the CDR3 is TGCGCCAGCAGCCAGTTCGGGGGATCCACAGATACGCAGTATTTT.

The gene calls are TRBV28 and TRBJ1-1; 8 bases fit TRBD1. The J segment lost 1 base and the V segment lost 6 bases, leaving 7 bases of the junction unmatched. Germline CDR1 is MDHEN and CDR2 is SYDVKM. This CDR3 spans 15 amino acids. CDR3 sequence reads: CASRDTGTGNTEAFF. The CDR3, as DNA: TGTGCCAGCAGGGATACCGGGACAGGGAACACTGAAGCTTTCTTT.

The J gene is TRBJ1-1, the V gene TRBV2; 10 nucleotides match TRBD1. CDR1 is SNHLY and CDR2 is FYNNEI in the germline V gene. The CDR3 is 13 amino acids. Losses at the gene ends were 7 bases for V and 7 bases for J; bases not matched to a gene: 6. This CDR3 reads CASTRTGGFEAFF. CDR3 coding DNA: TGTGCCAGCACCCGGACAGGGGGTTTTGAAGCTTTCTTT.

This rearrangement joins TRBV11-2 to TRBJ1-2; 10 nucleotides match TRBD1. This CDR3 is 16 amino acids long. J lost 6 bases, V lost 4 bases, and 11 bases had no gene match. The germline gives CDR1 SGHAT, CDR2 FQNNGV. This CDR3 is CASSSSDRGRTDGYTF. The CDR3 nucleotides are TGTGCCAGCAGCTCATCAGACAGGGGGCGAACGGATGGCTACACCTTC.

The chain couples TRBV7-9 to TRBJ1-2; D possibly corresponds to TRBD1 (5 bases). CDR3 length: 15 residues. Deletions cut 4 bases from V and 6 bases from J, with 18 bases between. From germline, CDR1 is SEHNR and CDR2 FQNEAQ (reference sequence). The CDR3 loop is CASSWGVGQADGYTF. The CDR3 DNA reads TGTGCCAGCAGCTGGGGGGTAGGACAAGCGGATGGCTACACCTTC.

The rearrangement links TRBV28 to TRBJ1-1, with 8 bases lining up with TRBD1. This CDR3 is 18 amino acids long. J lost 8 bases, V lost 7 bases, and 24 bases had no gene match. CDR1 and CDR2 (germline): MDHEN, SYDVKM. The CDR3 loop reads CASTLPGTGLRGEIEAFF. CDR3 DNA: TGTGCCAGCACCCTTCCCGGGACAGGACTTAGGGGCGAAATAGAAGCTTTCTTT.

The chain has TRBV6-5 and TRBJ2-5; TRBD2 matches 12 bases. The CDR3 has 14 amino acids. The germline V gene encodes CDR1 MNHEY and CDR2 SVGAGI. The V segment lost 7 bases and the J segment 5 bases; nucleotides outside the gene matches: 5. CDR3 bases: TGTGCCAGCACGCTAGCGGGGGGGCGGGAGACCCAGTACTTC. This codes for CASTLAGGRETQYF.

The chain joins TRBV19 to TRBJ1-2; D call uncertain. Germline CDR1 is LNHDA and CDR2 is SQIVND (reference sequence). Trimming left V 3 bases short and J 5 bases short, with 7 bases between. The CDR3 totals 12 residues. The CDR3 coding sequence is TGTGCCAGTAGTATGGGAGGGTATGGCTACACCTTC. Translation gives CASSMGGYGYTF.

V gene TRBV5-1 combines with J gene TRBJ1-4, with D hard to call. With 1 base removed from V and 2 bases from J, the gap between germline ends came to 12 bases. Germline V gene data show CDR1 as SGHRS and CDR2 as YFSETQ. The CDR3 runs 16 residues. CDR3 DNA sequence: TGCGCCAGCAGCTTGAGTGCGGGAGTCACTAATGAAAAACTGTTTTTT. Translated: CASSLSAGVTNEKLFF. Full variable domain (missing parts from reference TRBV5-1 and TRBJ1-4): KAGVTQTPRYLIKTRGQQVTLSCSPISGHRSVSWYQQTPGQGLQFLFEYFSETQRNKGNFPGRFSGRQFSNSRSEMNVSTLELGDSALYLCASSLSAGVTNEKLFFGSGTQLSVL.